This T cell receptor (beta chain) was retrieved from a study of blood T cell repertoires in COVID-19. About the research overall: Samples came from the United States, Italy and Spain, spanning acute and convalescent COVID-19. T cells, B-cell-depleted T cells, or PBMCs supplied cDNA or gDNA.

Looked up from germline, CDR1 is SGHVS and CDR2 is FNYEAQ. V lost 3 bases to trimming and J lost 2 bases, with 19 bases between them. The CDR3 totals 17 residues. Original processing notes: Using reference gene primer amplification, nucleated cell counts were estimated. This table comes from immunoSEQ multiplex PCR, and its TCRdb copy is limited to in-frame clones, with some not included. The V and J calls and clone size were taken over from that table, and D and trimming were inferred from the DNA. This table holds over 75,000 clones, 85% to 95% found once. The sequence was obtained from a human donor with active COVID-19. The donor label of this sample is uncertain. Sequenced sample: peripheral blood. The J gene is TRBJ1-2, the V gene TRBV7-6; D is ambiguous. The CDR3, as DNA: TGTGCCAGCAGCTTGTCTCCCGGACTCCTACGGAACTATGGCTACACCTTC. It codes for CASSLSPGLLRNYGYTF. Filled out from reference TRBV7-6 and TRBJ1-2, the complete variable domain reads GAGVSQSPRYKVTKRGQDVALRCDPISGHVSLYWYRQALGQGPEFLTYFNYEAQQDKSGLPNDRFSAERPEGSISTLTIQRTEQRDSAMYRCASSLSPGLLRNYGYTFGSGTRLTVV.